The 9 T cell receptor beta chains below come from one sample, sequenced in a study of identifying expanded T cells in peripheral blood. This table comes from immunoSEQ multiplex PCR, and its TCRdb copy is limited to in-frame clones, with some not included. The sample gives roughly 100,000 clones, roughly 89% of which show up once; about 17% is in the top ten. Input material: blood. Receptors originate from a person aged 18-69 years in good health.

This clone was recorded only once. V is TRBV4-3 and J is TRBJ1-1; D gene ambiguous. CDR1 and CDR2 (germline): LGHNA, YSLEER. V lost 3 bases and J lost 1, with 9 bases in between. The CDR3 is made up of 14 amino acids. CDR3 in DNA: TGCGCCAGCAGCCAGGACGGACGGAACACTGAAGCTTTCTTT. Translated, it gives CASSQDGRNTEAFF.

This clone was seen a handful of times. This chain connects TRBV7-9 to TRBJ2-7; D is undetermined. V was trimmed by 5 bases and J by 2 bases, leaving 7 bases between them. The CDR3 is 12 amino acids. Germline V gene lookup returns CDR1 SEHNR and CDR2 FQNEAQ (reference sequence). CDR3 sequence: CASSPNPYEQYF. Here the CDR3 DNA reads TGTGCCAGCAGCCCAAACCCCTACGAGCAGTACTTC.

This clone has only one observation. The chain carries TRBV5-1 and TRBJ2-7, with a weak D call TRBD1 (5 bases). The CDR3 extends over 14 amino acids. Germline V gene sequence: CDR1 SGHRS, CDR2 YFSETQ. V was cut by 0 bases and J by 4 bases, with 11 bases left in between. The CDR3 is CASSLEGPFYEQYF. CDR3 nucleotide sequence: TGCGCCAGCAGCTTGGAGGGGCCCTTTTACGAGCAGTACTTC.

The chain uses TRBV6-5 and TRBJ1-2; TRBD1 might be the D (5 bases). Germline CDR1 is MNHEY and CDR2 is SVGAGI. The CDR3 has 14 amino acids. Between the trimmed V and J ends, which lost 0 bases and 4 bases, there was a span of 9 bases. In DNA, the CDR3 is TGTGCCAGCAGTTACTCCGACAGCCGCTATGGCTACACCTTC. It codes for CASSYSDSRYGYTF.

V gene TRBV6-5 combines with J gene TRBJ2-3; TRBD2 agrees at 9 bases. After removal of 3 bases from V and 7 bases from J, the junction contained 8 bases not matched to a gene. Germline-derived CDR1 and CDR2 are MNHEY and SVGAGI. CDR3 size: 15 residues. CDR3 loop: CASSYGRGGLNTQYF. Written as DNA, the CDR3 is TGTGCCAGCAGTTATGGGCGGGGGGGCCTCAATACGCAGTATTTT.

The chain uses TRBV5-6 and TRBJ2-3; D gene unclear. The CDR3 extends over 15 amino acids. V dropped 0 bases and J dropped 0 bases, with 8 bases sitting between them. Looked up from germline, CDR1 is SGHDT and CDR2 is YYEEEE. The CDR3 loop reads CASSLGLPSTDTQYF. The CDR3, as DNA: TGTGCCAGCAGCTTGGGTCTACCTAGCACAGATACGCAGTATTTT.

J is TRBJ1-6 and V is TRBV27, with D unclear. The CDR3 extends over 14 amino acids. V dropped 6 bases and J dropped 4 bases, with 10 bases sitting between them. Germline V gene lookup returns CDR1 MNHEY and CDR2 SMNVEV (reference sequence). CDR3 amino acids: CASRRVSYNSPLHF. CDR3 DNA sequence: TGTGCCAGCAGGAGGGTATCTTATAATTCACCCCTCCACTTT.

The rearrangement links TRBV7-9 to TRBJ2-7, with D perhaps TRBD1 (6 bases). V lost 4 bases to trimming and J lost 4 bases, with 11 bases between them. The CDR3 runs to 13 residues. CDR1 SEHNR and CDR2 FQNEAQ come from the germline V gene (reference sequence). This CDR3 reads CASSSLQGYEQYF. CDR3 DNA: TGTGCCAGCAGCTCACTACAGGGATACGAGCAGTACTTC.

This chain connects TRBV18 to TRBJ2-1; D is unresolved. The CDR3 contains 16 residues. Germline loops: CDR1 KGHSH, CDR2 LQKENI. V was shortened by 0 bases and J by 0 bases, with 9 bases between the two germline ends. DNA of the CDR3: TGTGCCAGCTCACCACCGGCTGGGTACTCCTACAATGAGCAGTTCTTC. Encoded protein: CASSPPAGYSYNEQFF.